This T cell receptor beta chain came from a study of cytomegalovirus exposure and HLA in healthy donors. The study, taken as a whole, reports: Most of the TCR beta V segments (in an earlier analysis) were productive either about 90% or about 30% of the time. CMV serostatus was the only immune exposure information that was available.

This clone was observed a single time. Its antigen is currently unknown. Vbeta (60) and Jbeta (13) primers were used in the PCR. Some clones are missing from TCRdb's copy, which holds only in-frame ones; the method was immunoSEQ multiplex PCR. The sample lists some 130,000 clones; 76% were seen once. The germline V gene has CDR1 SGHRS and CDR2 YFSETQ. V was clipped by 2 bases and J by 0 bases; unmatched bases: 1. CDR3 length: 14 residues. The TCR was taken from a man aged 40-55 years in good health and CMV-seronegative. The material sequenced was PBMCs. The V and J genes are TRBV5-1 and TRBJ2-7, with 8 bases aligning to TRBD2. For the CDR3, the DNA is TGCGCCAGCAGCTTAAGCGGGAGCTCCTACGAGCAGTACTTC. This gives the protein CASSLSGSSYEQYF. Combining the CDR3 with reference TRBV5-1 and TRBJ2-7 gives the whole variable domain KAGVTQTPRYLIKTRGQQVTLSCSPISGHRSVSWYQQTPGQGLQFLFEYFSETQRNKGNFPGRFSGRQFSNSRSEMNVSTLELGDSALYLCASSLSGSSYEQYFGPGTRLTVT.